A selection of T cell receptor beta chains follows, all from one sample in a study of lung T cells in sarcoidosis with Löfgren's syndrome. Via MiXCR, TCRdb re-called the reads, giving one row per CDR3 protein. The data contain some 8,000 distinct CDR3 sequences, under 25% of them singletons. What was sequenced was CD4+ T cells from bronchoalveolar lavage fluid. These receptor sequences come from a human donor with sarcoidosis (Löfgren's syndrome or another form), or a control subject (not recorded which). CDR3s include the opening cysteine and the closing phenylalanine or tryptophan. A D gene is named only where the DNA matches it firmly. Size is omitted from some rows. Given values are once, few, many or a class for expanded clones.

j_call: TRBJ2-7; d_call: TRBD2; v_call: TRBV20-1; clone_size: many; cdr3_aa: CSAREARGASYEQYF; cdr3_nt: TGCAGTGCTAGAGAAGCGCGGGGGGCCTCCTACGAGCAGTACTTC
j_call: TRBJ2-3; d_call: -; v_call: TRBV20-1; clone_size: few; cdr3_aa: CSARTGDTQYF; cdr3_nt: TGCAGTGCGCGGACCGGGGATACGCAGTATTTT
j_call: TRBJ2-1; d_call: -; v_call: TRBV14; clone_size: few; cdr3_aa: CASSAPGGNGNEQFF; cdr3_nt: TGTGCCAGCAGCGCTCCAGGCGGGAATGGAAATGAGCAGTTCTTC
j_call: TRBJ1-5; d_call: -; v_call: TRBV10-2; clone_size: medium-sized; cdr3_aa: CASRGPGIQPQHF; cdr3_nt: TGCGCCAGCAGAGGACCGGGTATTCAGCCCCAGCATTTT
j_call: TRBJ1-4; d_call: -; v_call: TRBV11-2; clone_size: many; cdr3_aa: CASSPTWSNEKLFF; cdr3_nt: TGTGCCAGCAGCCCGACCTGGTCTAATGAAAAACTGTTTTTT
j_call: TRBJ1-1; d_call: -; v_call: TRBV5-6; clone_size: few; cdr3_aa: CASSLKVEMNTEAFF; cdr3_nt: TGTGCCAGCAGCTTGAAGGTAGAGATGAACACTGAAGCTTTCTTT
j_call: TRBJ1-4; d_call: -; v_call: TRBV20-1; clone_size: many; cdr3_aa: CSARDLPGRSNEKLFF; cdr3_nt: TGCAGTGCTAGAGATCTTCCAGGACGTTCTAATGAAAAACTGTTTTTT
j_call: TRBJ2-1; d_call: -; v_call: TRBV2; clone_size: few; cdr3_aa: CASRGGQSDEQFF; cdr3_nt: TGTGCCAGCAGGGGAGGACAGAGTGATGAGCAGTTCTTC
j_call: TRBJ1-5; d_call: TRBD1; v_call: TRBV20-1; clone_size: many; cdr3_aa: CSAAGTVTYQPQHF; cdr3_nt: TGCAGTGCTGCGGGGACAGTCACATATCAGCCCCAGCATTTT
j_call: TRBJ1-2; d_call: -; v_call: TRBV7-2; clone_size: many; cdr3_aa: CASSRDRSGDTF; cdr3_nt: TGTGCCAGCAGCAGAGACAGGTCGGGAGACACCTTC
j_call: TRBJ1-4; d_call: -; v_call: TRBV10-2; clone_size: -; cdr3_aa: CAISDDWIEKLFF; cdr3_nt: TGCGCCATCAGTGACGATTGGATTGAAAAACTGTTTTTT
j_call: TRBJ1-1; d_call: -; v_call: TRBV12-3/TRBV12-4; clone_size: many; cdr3_aa: CASSPGPLNTEAFF; cdr3_nt: TGTGCCAGCAGCCCGGGACCCTTGAACACTGAAGCTTTCTTT
j_call: TRBJ2-7; d_call: -; v_call: TRBV5-4; clone_size: many; cdr3_aa: CASSLGQDSYEQYF; cdr3_nt: TGTGCCAGCAGCTTGGGCCAAGACTCCTACGAGCAGTACTTC
j_call: TRBJ1-5; d_call: -; v_call: TRBV3-1; clone_size: medium-sized; cdr3_aa: CASSQGLRNQPQHF; cdr3_nt: TGTGCCAGCAGCCAAGGTTTGCGCAATCAGCCCCAGCATTTT
j_call: TRBJ1-1; d_call: TRBD1; v_call: TRBV5-1; clone_size: many; cdr3_aa: CASSLTGESGTEAFF; cdr3_nt: TGCGCCAGCAGCTTGACAGGGGAAAGCGGCACTGAAGCTTTCTTT
j_call: TRBJ1-2; d_call: TRBD1; v_call: TRBV5-1; clone_size: few; cdr3_aa: CASRTSRDSEYGYTF; cdr3_nt: TGCGCCAGCCGAACCTCTCGGGACAGCGAATATGGCTACACCTTC
j_call: TRBJ2-5; d_call: -; v_call: TRBV5-1; clone_size: -; cdr3_aa: CASSLGGGTADQETLYF; cdr3_nt: TGCGCCAGCAGCTTGGGCGGAGGGACAGCCGATCAAGAGACCCTGTACTTC
j_call: TRBJ1-5; d_call: -; v_call: TRBV6-1; clone_size: medium-sized; cdr3_aa: CASSFRNQPQHF; cdr3_nt: TGTGCCAGCAGTTTTAGGAATCAGCCCCAGCATTTT
j_call: TRBJ2-7; d_call: -; v_call: TRBV5-1; clone_size: many; cdr3_aa: CASSLASSYEQYF; cdr3_nt: TGCGCCAGCAGCTTGGCTAGCTCCTACGAGCAGTACTTC
j_call: TRBJ1-5; d_call: -; v_call: TRBV20-1; clone_size: large; cdr3_aa: CSASMGEVQPQHF; cdr3_nt: TGCAGTGCTAGCATGGGCGAGGTACAGCCCCAGCATTTT
j_call: TRBJ1-6; d_call: TRBD1; v_call: TRBV10-2; clone_size: many; cdr3_aa: CASCLGTGSSPLHF; cdr3_nt: TGCGCCAGCTGCCTGGGGACAGGCTCGTCACCCCTCCACTTT
j_call: TRBJ2-7; d_call: -; v_call: TRBV6-1; clone_size: many; cdr3_aa: CASSEVVYEQYF; cdr3_nt: TGTGCCAGCAGTGAAGTAGTGTACGAGCAGTACTTC
j_call: TRBJ2-3; d_call: -; v_call: TRBV3-1; clone_size: -; cdr3_aa: CASSQDPAVSDTQYF; cdr3_nt: TGTGCCAGCAGCCAAGATCCCGCAGTCTCAGATACGCAGTATTTT
j_call: TRBJ1-6; d_call: -; v_call: TRBV5-5; clone_size: -; cdr3_aa: CASSLERYNSPLHF; cdr3_nt: TGTGCCAGCAGCTTGGAACGGTATAATTCACCCCTCCACTTT